These 3 T cell receptor beta chains were sequenced from one sample in a study of human T cells and chemical hapten exposure. TCRdb used MiXCR to reprocess the RACE reads, holding one entry per CDR3 protein. Seen here are roughly 100,000 distinct CDR3 sequences, about 8.6% observed once, and the top ten hold 2.9%. As for time point: healthy volunteer bleed at 2 weeks. Someone pulled total RNA out of unfractionated whole blood. Sequencing used whole blood. The receptors were sampled from a female donor in good health. Some clones in this sample may be carry-over from other donors' samples.

This clonotype was observed a handful of times. The gene calls are TRBV7-3 and TRBJ2-3; TRBD2 agrees at 11 bases. CDR1 and CDR2 (germline): SGHTA, FQGTGA. Trimming took 5 bases from V and 4 from J; bases not matched to a gene: 5. The CDR3 covers 15 residues. CDR3 sequence reads: CASSPLAGVPDTQYF. CDR3 DNA sequence: TGTGCCAGCAGCCCACTAGCGGGAGTCCCAGATACGCAGTATTTT.

V gene TRBV7-2 combines with J gene TRBJ2-4; no clear D. The V end lost 5 bases, the J end lost 2 bases, and 13 bases lay between the germline ends. There are 15 residues in the CDR3. CDR1 and CDR2 (germline): SGHTA, FQGNSA. CDR3 sequence (DNA): TGTGCCAGCAGCCTATCAGCTTTTACCAAAAACATTCAGTACTTC. Translating gives CASSLSAFTKNIQYF.

DNA for the CDR3: TGTGCCAGCAGCTTTAGGACAGGGCTAGATCAGCCCCAGCATTTT. It translates to CASSFRTGLDQPQHF. The chain carries TRBV5-6 and TRBJ1-5; TRBD1 matches 8 bases. This CDR3 contains 15 residues. V was pared by 2 bases and J by 5 bases, with 6 bases of the junction left unmatched. CDR1 SGHDT and CDR2 YYEEEE come from the germline V gene.